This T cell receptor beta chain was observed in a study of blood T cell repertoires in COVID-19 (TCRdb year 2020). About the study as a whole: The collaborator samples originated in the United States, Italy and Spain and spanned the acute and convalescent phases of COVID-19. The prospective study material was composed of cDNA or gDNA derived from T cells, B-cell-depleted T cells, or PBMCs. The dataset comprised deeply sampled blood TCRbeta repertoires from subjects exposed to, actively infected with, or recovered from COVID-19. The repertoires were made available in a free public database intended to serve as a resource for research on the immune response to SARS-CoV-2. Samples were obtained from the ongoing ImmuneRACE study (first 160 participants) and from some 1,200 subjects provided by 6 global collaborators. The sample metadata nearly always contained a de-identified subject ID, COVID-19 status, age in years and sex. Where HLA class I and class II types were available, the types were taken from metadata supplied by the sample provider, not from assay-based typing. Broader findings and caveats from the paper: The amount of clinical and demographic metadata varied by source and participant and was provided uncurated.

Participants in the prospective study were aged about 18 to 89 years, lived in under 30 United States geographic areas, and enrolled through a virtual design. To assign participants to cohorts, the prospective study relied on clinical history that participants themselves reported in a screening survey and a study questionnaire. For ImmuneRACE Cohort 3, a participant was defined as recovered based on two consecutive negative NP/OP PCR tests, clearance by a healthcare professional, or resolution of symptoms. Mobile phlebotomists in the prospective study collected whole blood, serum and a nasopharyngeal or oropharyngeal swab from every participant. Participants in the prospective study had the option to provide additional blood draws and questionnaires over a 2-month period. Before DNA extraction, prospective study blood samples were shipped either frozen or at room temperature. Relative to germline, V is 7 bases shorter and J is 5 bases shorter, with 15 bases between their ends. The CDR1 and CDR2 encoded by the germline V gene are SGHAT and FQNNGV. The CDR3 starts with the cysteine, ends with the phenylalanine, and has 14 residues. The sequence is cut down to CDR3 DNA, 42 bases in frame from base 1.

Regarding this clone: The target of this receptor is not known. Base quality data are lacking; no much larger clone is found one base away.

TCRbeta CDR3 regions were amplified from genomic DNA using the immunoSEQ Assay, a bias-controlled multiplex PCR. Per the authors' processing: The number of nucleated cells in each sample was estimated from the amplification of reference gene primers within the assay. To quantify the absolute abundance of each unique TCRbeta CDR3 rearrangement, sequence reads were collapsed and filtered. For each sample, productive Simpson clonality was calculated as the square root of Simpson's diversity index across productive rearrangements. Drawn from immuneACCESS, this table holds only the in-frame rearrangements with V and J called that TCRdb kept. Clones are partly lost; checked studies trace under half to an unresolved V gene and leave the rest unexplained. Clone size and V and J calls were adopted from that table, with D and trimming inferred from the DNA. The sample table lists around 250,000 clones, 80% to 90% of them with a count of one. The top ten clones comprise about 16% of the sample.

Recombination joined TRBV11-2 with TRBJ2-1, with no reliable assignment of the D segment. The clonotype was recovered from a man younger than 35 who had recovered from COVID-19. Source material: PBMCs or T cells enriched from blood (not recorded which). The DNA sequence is TGTGCCAGCACCTTGATGGTGGCCGACAATGAGCAGTTCTTC. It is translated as CASTLMVADNEQFF.